Presented here are 15 T cell receptor beta chains from one specimen sequenced in a study of molecular identifiers for immune sequencing clone quantification. TCRdb itself ran the PCR reads through MiXCR, one entry per CDR3 protein. The data show some 650,000 distinct CDR3 sequences, around 20% seen once. Sequencing was done on a sample of naive CD8+ T cells from blood, with Jurkat cell RNA spiked in. As to subset: FACS-sorted CD8+CD4-CCR7+CD45RA+ naive T cells. These receptor sequences come from a human donor in good health. Some libraries in this study had Jurkat cell RNA spiked in.

This clonotype was observed many times. This chain uses TRBV5-6 with TRBJ2-7; TRBD1 matches 10 bases. The ends lost 6 bases at V and 5 bases at J; junction bases unmatched: 14. CDR1 and CDR2 (germline): SGHDT, YYEEEE. The CDR3 is 16 amino acids. CDR3 residues: CASTRNGGTGVHEQYF. CDR3 coding DNA: TGTGCCAGCACCCGTAATGGGGGGACAGGGGTGCACGAGCAGTACTTC.

The V and J genes are TRBV5-1 and TRBJ1-4; D remains unclear. This CDR3 is built from 14 residues. CDR1 is SGHRS, CDR2 YFSETQ, per germline. In DNA, the CDR3 is TGCAACAGCAGCTTGGCCCGAACGGTCGAAAAACTGTTTTTT. This sequence encodes CNSSLARTVEKLFF.

This clonotype was seen a handful of times. The chain employs TRBV29-1 and TRBJ1-3, with 7 positions matching TRBD1. V was clipped by 0 bases and J by 0 bases; unmatched bases: 8. This CDR3 comprises 17 residues. CDR1 and CDR2 (germline): SQVTM, ANQGSEA. This CDR3 reads CSVEDGTDDYSGNTIYF. CDR3 bases: TGCAGCGTTGAAGATGGGACAGATGATTACTCTGGAAACACCATATATTTT.

There are many counts of this clonotype. The chain recombines TRBV12-3 or TRBV12-4 with TRBJ2-1; 13 bases agree with TRBD2. CDR3 length: 16 residues. J was trimmed by 8 bases and V by 5 bases; bases with no gene match: 9. The CDR3 loop is CASSPETSGRTHEQFF. The CDR3 region has the DNA TGTGCCAGCAGTCCAGAGACTAGCGGGAGGACCCATGAGCAGTTCTTC.

A remark on this clonotype: An end of the junction differs from the germline gene, which may be a read error. The CDR3 reads CASSLTGFGEQFF. The CDR3 coding sequence is TGTGCCTCCAGCCTGACAGGGTTTGGTGAGCAGTTCTTC. V gene TRBV24-1 combines with J gene TRBJ2-1; 7 bases agree with TRBD1. Germline assignment: CDR1 KGHDR and CDR2 SFDVKD. This CDR3 is built from 13 residues.

The chain recombines TRBV5-1 with TRBJ2-3; D gene unclear. V shed 0 bases and J shed 5 bases, with 4 bases lying between them. Germline loops: CDR1 SGHRS, CDR2 YFSETQ. The CDR3 has 12 amino acids. The CDR3 coding sequence is TGCGCCAGCAGCTTGGAGCTAGATACGCAGTATTTT. Its translation is CASSLELDTQYF.

Points on this clonotype: This sequence may be a read error, since a much larger clone differs from it by one base. J is TRBJ1-4 and V is TRBV7-9; D unclear. The CDR3 runs 15 residues. Germline lookup yields CDR1 SEHNR and CDR2 FQNEAQ (reference sequence). CDR3 nucleotide sequence: TGTGCCAACAGCTCGACCTCTGCAACTAATGAAAAACTGTTTTTT. It yields the protein CANSSTSATNEKLFF.

Regarding this clonotype: A much larger clone lies a single base off, so this may be a read error. V gene TRBV6-1 combines with J gene TRBJ1-2, with D hard to call. The CDR3 runs 11 residues. The V gene's germline CDR1 is MNHNS and CDR2 SASEGT. The CDR3, as DNA: TGTGCCAGCAGTGATGCGCATGGCTACATCTTC. As protein: CASSDAHGYIF.

This clonotype showed up many times. The V gene is TRBV9, the J gene TRBJ2-5; 7 nucleotides agree with TRBD2. V trimming: 2 bases; J trimming: 3 bases; junction bases outside the gene matches: 4. Germline loops: CDR1 SGDLS, CDR2 YYNGEE. The CDR3 totals 14 residues. CDR3 coding DNA: TGTGCCAGCAGCGTGGACGGACTAGAAGAGACCCAGTACTTC. This gives the protein CASSVDGLEETQYF.

This chain uses TRBV19 with TRBJ2-3, with TRBD2 matching over 12 bases. Germline CDR1 reads LNHDA; CDR2 reads SQIVND (reference sequence). The CDR3 has 14 amino acids. After removal of 4 bases from V and 6 bases from J, the junction contained 2 bases not matched to a gene. The CDR3 spells CASSTSGGGDTQYF. DNA for the CDR3: TGTGCCAGTAGTACTAGCGGGGGGGGGGATACGCAGTATTTT.

The rearrangement uses TRBV12-5 and TRBJ2-7; 8 bases line up with TRBD1. Per germline, CDR1 LGHNT and CDR2 FRNRAP. The CDR3 covers 17 residues. Unmatched junction bases numbered 11, after V lost 1 base and J lost 3 bases. This CDR3 reads CASGLGAQGAGSYEQYF. CDR3 DNA sequence: TGTGCTAGTGGTTTGGGGGCCCAGGGGGCTGGTAGCTACGAGCAGTACTTC.

V usage is TRBV12-3 or TRBV12-4 and J usage is TRBJ1-1, with D unclear. The V and J ends lost 6 bases and 6 bases respectively, with 11 bases between them. The CDR3 is made up of 12 amino acids. CDR3 DNA sequence: TGTGCCAGCAGCTCTTATCGGGCTGAAGCTTTCTTT. Amino acids: CASSSYRAEAFF.

This clonotype was counted at least ten times. The J gene is TRBJ1-4, the V gene TRBV12-3 or TRBV12-4; no reliable D call. The CDR3 consists of 11 residues. The V end was cut by 9 bases, the J end by 7 bases, with 9 bases between. The CDR3 loop is CASRAGEKLFF. As DNA, the CDR3 is TGTGCCAGTAGGGCCGGTGAAAAACTGTTTTTT.

This clonotype was found many times. The V call is TRBV7-6, the J call TRBJ2-2; D possibly uses TRBD1 or TRBD2 (7 bases each). The CDR3 totals 19 residues. Germline V gene lookup returns CDR1 SGHVS and CDR2 FNYEAQ. The V end lost 7 bases, the J end lost 1 base, and 25 bases lay between the germline ends. CDR3 amino acids: CASKGTAASLAENTGELFF. The CDR3 coding sequence is TGTGCCAGCAAAGGGACAGCTGCCAGTCTAGCGGAGAACACCGGGGAGCTGTTTTTT. The whole variable domain, remainder taken from reference TRBV7-6 and TRBJ2-2, is GAGVSQSPRYKVTKRGQDVALRCDPISGHVSLYWYRQALGQGPEFLTYFNYEAQQDKSGLPNDRFSAERPEGSISTLTIQRTEQRDSAMYRCASKGTAASLAENTGELFFGEGSRLTVL.

In this sample, this clonotype turned up a few times. J is TRBJ2-7 and V is TRBV19, with 13 bases aligning to TRBD2. Looked up from germline, CDR1 is LNHDA and CDR2 is SQIVND (reference sequence). The CDR3 is made up of 18 amino acids. Trimming removed 4 bases from V and 7 bases from J; junction bases left unmatched: 16. Here the CDR3 reads CASSKRTSGRDIRWEQYF. The CDR3 DNA follows: TGTGCCAGTAGTAAACGGACTAGCGGGAGAGACATTCGGTGGGAGCAGTACTTC.